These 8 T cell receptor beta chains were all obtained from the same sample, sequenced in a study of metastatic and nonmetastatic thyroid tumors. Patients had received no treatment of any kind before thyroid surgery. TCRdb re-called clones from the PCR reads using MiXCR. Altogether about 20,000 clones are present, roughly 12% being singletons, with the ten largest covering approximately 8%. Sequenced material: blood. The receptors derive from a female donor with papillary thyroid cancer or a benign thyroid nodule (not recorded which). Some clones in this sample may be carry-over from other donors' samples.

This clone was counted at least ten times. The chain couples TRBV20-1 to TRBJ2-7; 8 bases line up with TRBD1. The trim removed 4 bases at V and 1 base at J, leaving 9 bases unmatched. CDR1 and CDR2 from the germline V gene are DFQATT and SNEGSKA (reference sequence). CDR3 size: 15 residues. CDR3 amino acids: CSATFPDRVSYEQYF. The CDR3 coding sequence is TGCAGTGCTACCTTTCCGGACAGGGTATCCTACGAGCAGTACTTC.

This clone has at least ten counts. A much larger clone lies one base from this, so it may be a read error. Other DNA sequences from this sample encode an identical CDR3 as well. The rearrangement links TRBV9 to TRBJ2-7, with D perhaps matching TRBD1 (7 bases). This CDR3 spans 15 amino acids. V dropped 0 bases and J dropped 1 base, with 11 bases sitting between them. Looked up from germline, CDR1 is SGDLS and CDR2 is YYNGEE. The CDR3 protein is CASSVVRGASYEQYF. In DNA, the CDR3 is TGTGCCAGCAGCGTAGTCAGGGGGGCTTCCTACGAGCAGTACTTC.

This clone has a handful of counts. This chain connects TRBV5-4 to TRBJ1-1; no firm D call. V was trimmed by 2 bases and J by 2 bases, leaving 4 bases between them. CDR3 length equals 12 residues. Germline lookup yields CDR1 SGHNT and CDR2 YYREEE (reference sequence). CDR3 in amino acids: CASSFLNTEAFF. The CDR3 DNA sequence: TGTGCCAGCAGCTTCCTAAACACTGAAGCTTTCTTT.

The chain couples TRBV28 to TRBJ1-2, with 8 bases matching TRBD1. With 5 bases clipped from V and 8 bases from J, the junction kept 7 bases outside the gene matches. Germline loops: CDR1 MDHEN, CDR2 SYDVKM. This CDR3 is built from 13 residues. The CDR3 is CASSRPRGLGYTF. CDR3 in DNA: TGTGCCAGCAGTAGACCCAGGGGGCTAGGCTACACCTTC.

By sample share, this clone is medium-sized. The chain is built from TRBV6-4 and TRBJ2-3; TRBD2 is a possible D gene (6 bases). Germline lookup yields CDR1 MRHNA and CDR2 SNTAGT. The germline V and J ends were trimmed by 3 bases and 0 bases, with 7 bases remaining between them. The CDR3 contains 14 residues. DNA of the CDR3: TGTGCCAGCAGTGAGGGGACTAGCACAGATACGCAGTATTTT. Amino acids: CASSEGTSTDTQYF.

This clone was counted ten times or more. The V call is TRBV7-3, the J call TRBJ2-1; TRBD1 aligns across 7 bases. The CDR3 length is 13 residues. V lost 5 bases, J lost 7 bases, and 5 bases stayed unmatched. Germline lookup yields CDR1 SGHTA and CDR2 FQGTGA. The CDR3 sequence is CASSPAGGNEQFF. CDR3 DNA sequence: TGTGCCAGCAGCCCCGCAGGGGGTAATGAGCAGTTCTTC. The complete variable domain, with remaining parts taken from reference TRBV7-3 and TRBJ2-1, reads GAGVSQTPSNKVTEKGKYVELRCDPISGHTALYWYRQSLGQGPEFLIYFQGTGAADDSGLPNDRFFAVRPEGSVSTLKIQRTERGDSAVYLCASSPAGGNEQFFGPGTRLTVL.

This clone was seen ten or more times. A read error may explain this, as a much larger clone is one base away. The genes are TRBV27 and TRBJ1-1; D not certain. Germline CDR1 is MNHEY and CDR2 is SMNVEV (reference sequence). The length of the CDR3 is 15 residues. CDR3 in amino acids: CACRSNPDGTREAFF. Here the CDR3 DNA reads TGTGCCTGCAGATCGAACCCGGACGGAACAAGAGAAGCTTTCTTT.

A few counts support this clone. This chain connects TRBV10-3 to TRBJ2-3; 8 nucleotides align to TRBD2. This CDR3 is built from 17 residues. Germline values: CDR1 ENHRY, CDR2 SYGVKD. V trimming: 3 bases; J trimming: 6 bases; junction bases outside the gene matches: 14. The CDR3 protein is CAISDVQRERVGDTQYF. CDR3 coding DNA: TGTGCCATCAGTGACGTGCAGCGGGAGAGAGTTGGTGATACGCAGTATTTT.